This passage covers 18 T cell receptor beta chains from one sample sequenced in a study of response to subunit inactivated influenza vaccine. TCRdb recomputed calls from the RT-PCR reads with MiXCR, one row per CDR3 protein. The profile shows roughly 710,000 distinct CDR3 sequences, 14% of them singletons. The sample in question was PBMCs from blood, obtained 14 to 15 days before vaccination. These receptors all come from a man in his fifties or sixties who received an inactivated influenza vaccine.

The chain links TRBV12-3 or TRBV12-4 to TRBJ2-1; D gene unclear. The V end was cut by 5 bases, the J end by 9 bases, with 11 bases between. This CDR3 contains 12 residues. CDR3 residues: CASSASGFEQFF. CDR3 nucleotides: TGTGCCAGCAGTGCCTCAGGATTTGAGCAGTTCTTC.

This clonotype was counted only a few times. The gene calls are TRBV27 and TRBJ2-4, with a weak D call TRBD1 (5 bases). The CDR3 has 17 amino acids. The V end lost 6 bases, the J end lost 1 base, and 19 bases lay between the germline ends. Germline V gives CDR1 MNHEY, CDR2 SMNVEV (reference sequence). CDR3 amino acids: CASSRLPQVGAKNIQYF. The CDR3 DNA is TGTGCCAGCAGCCGCCTACCACAGGTTGGCGCCAAAAACATTCAGTACTTC.

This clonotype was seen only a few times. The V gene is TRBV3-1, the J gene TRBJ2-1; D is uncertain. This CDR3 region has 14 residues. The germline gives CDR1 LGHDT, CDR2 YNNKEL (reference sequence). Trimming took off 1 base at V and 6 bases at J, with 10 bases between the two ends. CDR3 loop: CASSQGSKANEQFF. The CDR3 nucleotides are TGTGCCAGCAGCCAAGGATCCAAAGCCAATGAGCAGTTCTTC.

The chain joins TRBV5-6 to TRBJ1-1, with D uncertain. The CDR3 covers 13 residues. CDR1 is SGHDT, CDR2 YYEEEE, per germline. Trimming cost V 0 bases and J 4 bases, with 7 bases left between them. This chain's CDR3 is CASSLGVSTEAFF. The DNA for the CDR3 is TGTGCCAGCAGCTTGGGAGTTTCCACTGAAGCTTTCTTT.

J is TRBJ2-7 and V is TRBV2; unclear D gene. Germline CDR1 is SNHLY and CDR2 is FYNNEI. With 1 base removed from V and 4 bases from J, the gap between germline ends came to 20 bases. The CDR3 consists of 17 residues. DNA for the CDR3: TGTGCCAGCAGTGAAGGGGGAAAAATCCGTCCCCGATACGAGCAGTACTTC. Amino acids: CASSEGGKIRPRYEQYF.

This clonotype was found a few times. The CDR3 bases are TGTGCCAGCACCCGGACTAGCGGGACGGCGCCTGTATACGAGCAGTACTTC. Translating it yields CASTRTSGTAPVYEQYF. J is TRBJ2-7 and V is TRBV6-2 or TRBV6-3, with TRBD2 matching 12 bases. This CDR3 is 17 amino acids long. V was pared by 7 bases and J by 4 bases, with 14 bases of the junction left unmatched. Germline values: CDR1 MNHEY, CDR2 SVGEGT.

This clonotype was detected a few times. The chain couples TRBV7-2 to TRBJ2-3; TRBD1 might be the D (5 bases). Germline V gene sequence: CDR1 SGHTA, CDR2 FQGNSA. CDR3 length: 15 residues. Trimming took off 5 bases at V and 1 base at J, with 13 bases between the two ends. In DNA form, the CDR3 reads TGTGCCAGCAGCCAGGGAACTCCGCGCACAGATACGCAGTATTTT. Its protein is CASSQGTPRTDTQYF.

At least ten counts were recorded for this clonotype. The CDR3 region has the DNA TGCGCCAGCAGCCAAGATGGGTTCGGGGATGGCTACACCTTC. Translating gives CASSQDGFGDGYTF. The V and J genes are TRBV4-3 and TRBJ1-2; D not certain. Per germline, CDR1 LGHNA and CDR2 YSLEER. V was trimmed by 0 bases and J by 6 bases, leaving 11 bases between them. The CDR3 totals 14 residues.

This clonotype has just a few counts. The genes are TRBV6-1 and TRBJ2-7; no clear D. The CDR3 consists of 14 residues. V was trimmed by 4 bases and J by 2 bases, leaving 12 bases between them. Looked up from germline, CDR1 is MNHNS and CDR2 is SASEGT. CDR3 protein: CASSGPVAAYEQYF. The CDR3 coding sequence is TGTGCCAGCAGTGGCCCGGTCGCTGCCTACGAGCAGTACTTC.

For the CDR3, the DNA is TGTGCCAGCAGCACCCTAACAGGGACCGGGGAGCTGTTTTTT. As protein: CASSTLTGTGELFF. The chain employs TRBV9 and TRBJ2-2; a possible D gene is TRBD1 (6 bases). Trimming cost V 4 bases and J 5 bases, with 12 bases left between them. This CDR3 is 14 amino acids long. Germline V gives CDR1 SGDLS, CDR2 YYNGEE.

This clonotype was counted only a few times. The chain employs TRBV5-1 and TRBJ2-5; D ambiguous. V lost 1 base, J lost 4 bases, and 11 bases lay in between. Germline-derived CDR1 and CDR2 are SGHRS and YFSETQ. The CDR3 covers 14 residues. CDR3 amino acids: CASSLRSDRETQYF. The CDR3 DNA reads TGCGCCAGCAGCTTGAGGTCTGATCGAGAGACCCAGTACTTC.

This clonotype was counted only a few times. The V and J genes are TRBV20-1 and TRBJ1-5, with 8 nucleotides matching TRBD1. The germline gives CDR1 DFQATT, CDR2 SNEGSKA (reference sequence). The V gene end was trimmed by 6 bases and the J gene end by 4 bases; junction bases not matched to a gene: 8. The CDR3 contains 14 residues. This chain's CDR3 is CSANQGARNQPQHF. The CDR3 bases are TGCAGTGCCAACCAGGGGGCCCGGAATCAGCCCCAGCATTTT.

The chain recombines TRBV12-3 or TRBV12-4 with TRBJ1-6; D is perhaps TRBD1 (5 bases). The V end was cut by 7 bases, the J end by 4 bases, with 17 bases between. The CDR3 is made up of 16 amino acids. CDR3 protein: CASNSWGLHYNSPLHF. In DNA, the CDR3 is TGTGCCAGCAACTCGTGGGGACTCCATTATAATTCACCCCTCCACTTT.

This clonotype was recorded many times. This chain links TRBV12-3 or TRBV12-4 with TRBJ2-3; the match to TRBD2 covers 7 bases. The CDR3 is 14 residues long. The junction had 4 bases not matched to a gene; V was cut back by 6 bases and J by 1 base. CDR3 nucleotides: TGTGCCAGCAGCTTTGGGGGGGGCACAGATACGCAGTATTTT. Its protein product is CASSFGGGTDTQYF.

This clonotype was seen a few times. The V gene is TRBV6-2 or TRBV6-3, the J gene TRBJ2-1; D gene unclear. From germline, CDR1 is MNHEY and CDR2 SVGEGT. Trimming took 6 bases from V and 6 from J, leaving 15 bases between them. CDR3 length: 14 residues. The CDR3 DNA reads TGTGCCAGCAGCCACCCAGAAGGGTCCAATGAGCAGTTCTTC. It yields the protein CASSHPEGSNEQFF.

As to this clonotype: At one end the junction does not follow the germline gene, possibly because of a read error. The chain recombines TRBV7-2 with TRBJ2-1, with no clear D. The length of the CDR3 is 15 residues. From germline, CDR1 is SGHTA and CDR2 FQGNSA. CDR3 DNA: TGTGTCAGCAGCTTGCAACAGACCACCTACAATGAGCAGTTCTTC. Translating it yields CVSSLQQTTYNEQFF.

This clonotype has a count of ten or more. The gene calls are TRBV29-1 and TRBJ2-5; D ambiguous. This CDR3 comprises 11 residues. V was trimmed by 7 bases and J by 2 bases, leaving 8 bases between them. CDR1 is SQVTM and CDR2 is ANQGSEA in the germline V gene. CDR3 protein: CSASLQETQYF. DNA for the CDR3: TGCAGCGCATCCTTACAAGAGACCCAGTACTTC.

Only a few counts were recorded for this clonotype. The CDR3 protein is CASSFTRRTYEQYF. The CDR3 DNA follows: TGTGCCAGCAGTTTCACTAGAAGAACCTACGAGCAGTACTTC. This chain links TRBV11-2 with TRBJ2-7, with a weak D call TRBD2 (5 bases). The CDR3 loop spans 14 amino acids. Germline V gene data show CDR1 as SGHAT and CDR2 as FQNNGV. V was clipped by 6 bases and J by 2 bases, with 14 bases between them. Using reference TRBV11-2 and TRBJ2-7 for the parts outside the CDR3, the full variable domain is EAGVAQSPRYKIIEKRQSVAFWCNPISGHATLYWYQQILGQGPKLLIQFQNNGVVDDSQLPKDRFSAERLKGVDSTLKIQPAKLEDSAVYLCASSFTRRTYEQYFGPGTRLTVT.